The sequence of this T cell receptor beta chain was determined in a study of OX40 agonist ivuxolimab in advanced cancers. Study in general: Partial responses were achieved by three patients, of whom one had hepatocellular carcinoma and two had cutaneous melanoma.

The CDR3 sequence is 14 residues long. V lost 2 bases and J lost 3, with 12 bases in between. The germline V gene encodes CDR1 GTSNPN and CDR2 SVGIG (reference sequence). This clone was counted a single time. Its antigen is unidentified. The table came from immunoSEQ multiplex PCR; TCRdb's copy has only in-frame clones and leaves some out. The sample holds tens of thousands of clones, 88% seen once. Any history of autoimmune disease or systemic immunosuppression disqualified patients. The sampling schedule covered blood at baseline, cycle 4 day 1, and cycle 7 day 1. General study points: The study found among the lowest clonal expansion in partial responders at 0.1-3.0 mg/kg.

The chain links TRBV30 to TRBJ2-3; D is unresolved. The sample consisted of CD4+ or CD8+ T cells sorted from blood, taken in a trial of the OX40 agonist ivuxolimab. This receptor was obtained from an adult with an advanced solid tumor such as melanoma, head and neck, liver or kidney cancer. CDR3 nucleotides: TGTGCCTGGAGTAAGGCAGGCGGAACAGATACGCAGTATTTT. The encoded protein is CAWSKAGGTDTQYF.